What follows describes a single T cell receptor beta chain. Sequenced by immunoSEQ multiplex PCR; TCRdb stores in-frame clones only, minus some. The data hold roughly 35,000 clones, with around 92% observed a single time. The data belong to a study of T cells in tuberculosis. Germline loops: CDR1 MNHNS, CDR2 SASEGT. This CDR3 is built from 14 residues. Trimming took 1 base from V and 5 from J, leaving 12 bases between them. Time point denoted: new active TB diagnosis, blood taken before or within 7 days of starting treatment. Sequences were derived from PBMCs, sampled at tuberculosis diagnosis. The TCR originated in an adult with tuberculosis. Some clones in this sample may be carry-over from other donors' samples. The J gene is TRBJ2-7, the V gene TRBV6-1, with D possibly TRBD2 on 7 matching bases. In nucleotides, the CDR3 is TGTGCCAGCAGTGAAGGGGGGGGGCAAAACGAGCAGTACTTC. This gives the protein CASSEGGGQNEQYF.